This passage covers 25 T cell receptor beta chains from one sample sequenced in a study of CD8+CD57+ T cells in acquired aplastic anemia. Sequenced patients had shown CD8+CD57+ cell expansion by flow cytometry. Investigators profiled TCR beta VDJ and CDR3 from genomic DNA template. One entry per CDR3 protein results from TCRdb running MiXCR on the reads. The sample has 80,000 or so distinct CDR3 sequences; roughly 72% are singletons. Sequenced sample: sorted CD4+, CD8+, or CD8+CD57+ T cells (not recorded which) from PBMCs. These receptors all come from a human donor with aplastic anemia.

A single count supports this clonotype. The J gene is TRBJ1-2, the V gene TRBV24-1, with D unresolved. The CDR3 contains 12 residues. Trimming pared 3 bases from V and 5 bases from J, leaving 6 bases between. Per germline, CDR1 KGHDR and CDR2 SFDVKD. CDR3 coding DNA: TGTGCCACCAGTGATGGCCTGTATGGCTACACCTTC. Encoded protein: CATSDGLYGYTF.

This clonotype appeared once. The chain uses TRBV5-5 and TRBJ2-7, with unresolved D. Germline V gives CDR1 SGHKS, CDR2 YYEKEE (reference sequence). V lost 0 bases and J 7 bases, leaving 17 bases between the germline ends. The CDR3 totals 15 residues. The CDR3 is CASSLDRPSYNEQYF. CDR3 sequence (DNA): TGTGCCAGCAGCTTGGACAGACCCTCCTACAATGAGCAGTACTTC.

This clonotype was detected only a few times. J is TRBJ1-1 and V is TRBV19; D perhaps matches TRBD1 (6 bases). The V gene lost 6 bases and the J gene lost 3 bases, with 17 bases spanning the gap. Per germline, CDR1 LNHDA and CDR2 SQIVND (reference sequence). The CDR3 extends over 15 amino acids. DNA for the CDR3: TGTGCCAGTAGCCCCACAGGGATATTGGACACTGAAGCTTTCTTT. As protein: CASSPTGILDTEAFF.

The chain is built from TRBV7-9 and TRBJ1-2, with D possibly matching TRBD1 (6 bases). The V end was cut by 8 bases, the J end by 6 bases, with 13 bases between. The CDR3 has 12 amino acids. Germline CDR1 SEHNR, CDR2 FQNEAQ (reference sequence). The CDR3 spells CASSRGGDGYTF. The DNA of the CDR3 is TGTGCCAGCTCGCGAGGGGGAGATGGCTACACCTTC.

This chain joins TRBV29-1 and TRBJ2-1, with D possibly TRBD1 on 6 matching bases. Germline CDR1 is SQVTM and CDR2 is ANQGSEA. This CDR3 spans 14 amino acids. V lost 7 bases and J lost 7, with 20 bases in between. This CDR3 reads CSAWGRDKTNEQFF. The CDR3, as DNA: TGCAGCGCCTGGGGGCGCGACAAGACGAATGAGCAGTTCTTC.

In DNA, the CDR3 is TGTGCCAGCAGCACCCACAATTCACCCCTCCACTTT. Amino acid sequence: CASSTHNSPLHF. The rearrangement uses TRBV13 and TRBJ1-6; D gene ambiguous. The CDR3 has 12 residues. Trimming removed 5 bases from V and 7 bases from J, with 6 bases in between. Germline-derived CDR1 and CDR2 are PRHDT and FYEKMQ (reference sequence).

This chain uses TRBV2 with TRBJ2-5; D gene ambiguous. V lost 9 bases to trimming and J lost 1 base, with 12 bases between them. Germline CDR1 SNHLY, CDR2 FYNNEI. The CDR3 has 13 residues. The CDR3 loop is CARSFSRQETQYF. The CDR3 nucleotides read TGTGCCAGATCTTTTAGTCGCCAAGAGACCCAGTACTTC.

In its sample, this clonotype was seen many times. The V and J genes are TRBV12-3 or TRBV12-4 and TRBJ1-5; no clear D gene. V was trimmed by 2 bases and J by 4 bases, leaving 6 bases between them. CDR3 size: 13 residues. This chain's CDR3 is CASSLSPNQPQHF. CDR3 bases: TGTGCCAGCAGTTTATCACCGAATCAGCCCCAGCATTTT.

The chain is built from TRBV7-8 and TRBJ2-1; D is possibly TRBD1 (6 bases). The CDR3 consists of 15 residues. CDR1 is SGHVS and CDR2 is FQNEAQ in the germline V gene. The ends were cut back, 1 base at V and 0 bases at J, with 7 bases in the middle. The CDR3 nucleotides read TGTGCCAGCAGCTTAGACAGGGCCTCCTACAATGAGCAGTTCTTC. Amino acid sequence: CASSLDRASYNEQFF. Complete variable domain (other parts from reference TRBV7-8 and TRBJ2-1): GAGVSQSPRYKVAKRGQDVALRCDPISGHVSLFWYQQALGQGPEFLTYFQNEAQLDKSGLPSDRFFAERPEGSVSTLKIQRTQQEDSAVYLCASSLDRASYNEQFFGPGTRLTVL.

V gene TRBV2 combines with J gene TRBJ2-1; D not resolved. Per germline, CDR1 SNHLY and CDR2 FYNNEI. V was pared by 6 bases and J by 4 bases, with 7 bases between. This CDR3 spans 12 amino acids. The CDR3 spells CASRTEYNEQFF. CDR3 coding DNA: TGTGCCAGCAGAACAGAATACAATGAGCAGTTCTTC.

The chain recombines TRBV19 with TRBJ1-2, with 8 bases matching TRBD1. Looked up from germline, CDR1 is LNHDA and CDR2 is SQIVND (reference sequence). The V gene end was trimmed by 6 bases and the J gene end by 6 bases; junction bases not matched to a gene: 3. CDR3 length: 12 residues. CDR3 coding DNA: TGTGCCAGTAGGACAGGGGATAATGGCTACACCTTC. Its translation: CASRTGDNGYTF.

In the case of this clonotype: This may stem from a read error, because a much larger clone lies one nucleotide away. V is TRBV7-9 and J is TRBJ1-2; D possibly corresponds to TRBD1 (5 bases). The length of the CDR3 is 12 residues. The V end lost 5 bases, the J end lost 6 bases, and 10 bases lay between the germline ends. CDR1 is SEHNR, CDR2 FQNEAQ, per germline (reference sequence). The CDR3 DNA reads TGTGCCAGCAGCGGGGGGTGGGATGGCTACACCTTC. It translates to CASSGGWDGYTF.

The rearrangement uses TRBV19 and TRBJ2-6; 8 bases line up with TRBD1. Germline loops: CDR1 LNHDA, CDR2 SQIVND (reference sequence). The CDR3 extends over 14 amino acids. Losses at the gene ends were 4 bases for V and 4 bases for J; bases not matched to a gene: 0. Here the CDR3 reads CASSRQGGANVLTF. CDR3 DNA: TGTGCCAGTAGTAGACAGGGGGGGGCCAACGTCCTGACTTTC.

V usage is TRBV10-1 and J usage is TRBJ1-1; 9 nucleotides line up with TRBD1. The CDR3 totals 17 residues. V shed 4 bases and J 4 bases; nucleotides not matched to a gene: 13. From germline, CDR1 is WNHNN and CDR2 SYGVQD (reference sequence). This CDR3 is CASSGPGDRVEGTEAFF. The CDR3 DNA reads TGCGCCAGCAGTGGACCGGGGGACAGGGTAGAGGGCACTGAAGCTTTCTTT.

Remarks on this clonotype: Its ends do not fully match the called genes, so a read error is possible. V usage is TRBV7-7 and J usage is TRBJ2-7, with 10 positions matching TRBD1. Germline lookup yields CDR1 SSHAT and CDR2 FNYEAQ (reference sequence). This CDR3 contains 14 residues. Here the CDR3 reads CASSFGTGAYEQYF. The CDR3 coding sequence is TGTGCTAGCAGCTTCGGGACAGGGGCCTACGAGCAGTACTTC.

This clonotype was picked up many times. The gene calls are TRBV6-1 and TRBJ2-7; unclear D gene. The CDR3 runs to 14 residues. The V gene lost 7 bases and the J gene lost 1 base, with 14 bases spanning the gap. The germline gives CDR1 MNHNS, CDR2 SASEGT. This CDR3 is CASTFDASSYEQYF. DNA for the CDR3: TGTGCCAGCACCTTCGACGCGTCATCCTACGAGCAGTACTTC.

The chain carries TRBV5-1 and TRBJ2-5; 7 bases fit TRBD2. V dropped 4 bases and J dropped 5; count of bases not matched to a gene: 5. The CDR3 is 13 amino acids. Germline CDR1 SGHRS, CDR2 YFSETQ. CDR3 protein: CASSPGGGETQYF. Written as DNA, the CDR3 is TGCGCCAGCAGCCCGGGAGGCGGGGAGACCCAGTACTTC. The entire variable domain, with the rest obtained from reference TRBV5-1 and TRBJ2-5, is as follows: KAGVTQTPRYLIKTRGQQVTLSCSPISGHRSVSWYQQTPGQGLQFLFEYFSETQRNKGNFPGRFSGRQFSNSRSEMNVSTLELGDSALYLCASSPGGGETQYFGPGTRLLVL.

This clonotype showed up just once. CDR3 sequence (DNA): TGTGCCAGCACGGGGTTGGGAAAGCAGTACTTC. It yields the protein CASTGLGKQYF. This chain connects TRBV2 to TRBJ2-7; possible D gene TRBD2, 5 bases. The CDR3 has 11 residues. V lost 7 bases, J lost 8 bases, and 12 bases lay in between. Germline V gene sequence: CDR1 SNHLY, CDR2 FYNNEI.

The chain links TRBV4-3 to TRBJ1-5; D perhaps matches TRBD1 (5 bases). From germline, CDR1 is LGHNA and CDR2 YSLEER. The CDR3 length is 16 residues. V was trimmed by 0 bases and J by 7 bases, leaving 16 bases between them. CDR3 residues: CASSQDYWGVSQPQHF. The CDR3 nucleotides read TGCGCCAGCAGCCAAGATTATTGGGGCGTAAGCCAGCCCCAGCATTTT.

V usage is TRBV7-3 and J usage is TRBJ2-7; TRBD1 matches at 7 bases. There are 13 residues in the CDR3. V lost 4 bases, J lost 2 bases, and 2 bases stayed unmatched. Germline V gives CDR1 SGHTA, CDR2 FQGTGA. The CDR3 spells CASSYGQAYEQYF. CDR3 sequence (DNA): TGTGCCAGCAGCTATGGACAGGCCTACGAGCAGTACTTC.

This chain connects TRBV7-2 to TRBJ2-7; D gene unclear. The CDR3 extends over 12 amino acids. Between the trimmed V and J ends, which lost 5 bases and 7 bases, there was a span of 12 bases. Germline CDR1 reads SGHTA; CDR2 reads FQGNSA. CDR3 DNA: TGTGCCAGCAGCCAAGCCCCTCGGGAGCAGTACTTC. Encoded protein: CASSQAPREQYF.

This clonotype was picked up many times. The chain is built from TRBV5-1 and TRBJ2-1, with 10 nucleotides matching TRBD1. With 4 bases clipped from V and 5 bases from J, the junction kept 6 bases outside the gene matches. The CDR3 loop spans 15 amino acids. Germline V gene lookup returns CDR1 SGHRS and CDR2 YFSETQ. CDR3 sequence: CASSAAGTGDNEQFF. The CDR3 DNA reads TGCGCCAGCAGCGCGGCAGGGACAGGGGACAATGAGCAGTTCTTC.

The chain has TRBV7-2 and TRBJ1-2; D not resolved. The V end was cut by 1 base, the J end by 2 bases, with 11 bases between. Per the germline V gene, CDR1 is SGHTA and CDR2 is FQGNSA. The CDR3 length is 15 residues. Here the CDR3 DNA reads TGTGCCAGCAGCTTAGGTAGCAGCCAGAACTATGGCTACACCTTC. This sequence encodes CASSLGSSQNYGYTF.

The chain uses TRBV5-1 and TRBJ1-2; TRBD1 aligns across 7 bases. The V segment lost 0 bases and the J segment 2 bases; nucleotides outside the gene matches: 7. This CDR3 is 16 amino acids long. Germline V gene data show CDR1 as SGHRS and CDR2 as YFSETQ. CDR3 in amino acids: CASSLAQGGRNYGYTF. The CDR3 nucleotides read TGCGCCAGCAGCTTGGCCCAGGGGGGACGAAACTATGGCTACACCTTC.

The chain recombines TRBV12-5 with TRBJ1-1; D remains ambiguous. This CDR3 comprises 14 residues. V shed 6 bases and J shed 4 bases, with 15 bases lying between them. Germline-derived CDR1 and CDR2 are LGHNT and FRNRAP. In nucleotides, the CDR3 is TGTGCTAGTGGCCCCTCCCCGACGGCCACTGAAGCTTTCTTT. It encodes CASGPSPTATEAFF.